These T cell receptor beta chains were read from a single sample in a study of early T cells in non-severe SARS-CoV-2 infection. TCRdb fed the 5' RACE reads into MiXCR, producing one record per CDR3 protein. The top ten hold 20% to 25% of the sample, which has approximately 110,000 distinct CDR3 sequences, 15% seen once. Sequenced input: whole blood. These receptor sequences come from an adult who was a healthcare worker with PCR-confirmed SARS-CoV-2 infection or an uninfected control (not recorded which). The CDR3 runs from the conserved cysteine through the conserved F or W. D genes are given only for firm matches. Expanded clones get a size class; other rows say once, few or many, or leave the size out.

d_gene: .; j_gene: TRBJ1-1; abundance: many; v_gene: TRBV7-3; CDR3aa: CAHRNWGLRPRNTEAFF; CDR3nt: TGTGCCCACCGGAATTGGGGGTTAAGACCGAGGAACACTGAAGCTTTCTTT
d_gene: .; j_gene: TRBJ2-6; abundance: few; v_gene: TRBV12-3/TRBV12-4; CDR3aa: CATGTRPSGANVLTF; CDR3nt: TGTGCCACAGGGACCCGACCCTCTGGGGCCAACGTCCTGACTTTC
d_gene: TRBD1; j_gene: TRBJ1-2; abundance: .; v_gene: TRBV19; CDR3aa: CASRTTVGGSFGYTF; CDR3nt: TGTGCCAGTCGGACAACTGTAGGGGGCAGTTTTGGCTACACCTTC
d_gene: .; j_gene: TRBJ2-7; abundance: many; v_gene: TRBV4-2; CDR3aa: CASSPRGTYEQYF; CDR3nt: TGTGCCAGCAGCCCGCGGGGTACCTACGAGCAGTACTTC
d_gene: TRBD2; j_gene: TRBJ2-1; abundance: many; v_gene: TRBV4-1; CDR3aa: CASSQEKLAGVEKFF; CDR3nt: TGCGCCAGCAGCCAAGAAAAACTAGCGGGGGTAGAAAAGTTCTTC
d_gene: .; j_gene: TRBJ2-1; abundance: .; v_gene: TRBV5-6; CDR3aa: CASSPRDKPGNEQFF; CDR3nt: TGTGCCAGCAGCCCGAGGGACAAGCCGGGGAATGAGCAGTTCTTC
d_gene: TRBD2; j_gene: TRBJ2-5; abundance: .; v_gene: TRBV5-4; CDR3aa: CASSGPSSGVKTQYF; CDR3nt: TGTGCCAGCAGCGGTCCATCTAGCGGGGTGAAGACCCAGTACTTC
d_gene: .; j_gene: TRBJ1-4; abundance: few; v_gene: TRBV12-3/TRBV12-4; CDR3aa: CASSLRGGKLFF; CDR3nt: TGTGCCAGCAGTTTAAGAGGGGGAAAACTGTTTTTT
d_gene: .; j_gene: TRBJ2-3; abundance: many; v_gene: TRBV4-1; CDR3aa: CASSQELTGKPTQYF; CDR3nt: TGCGCCAGCAGCCAAGAACTCACGGGGAAACCCACGCAGTATTTT
d_gene: .; j_gene: TRBJ2-3; abundance: few; v_gene: TRBV30; CDR3aa: CAWSERGARTDTQYF; CDR3nt: TGTGCCTGGAGTGAACGGGGGGCGAGGACAGATACGCAGTATTTT
d_gene: .; j_gene: TRBJ1-2; abundance: many; v_gene: TRBV5-4; CDR3aa: CASSSGSAYGYTF; CDR3nt: TGTGCCAGCAGCTCCGGGTCGGCCTATGGCTACACCTTC
d_gene: .; j_gene: TRBJ1-1; abundance: .; v_gene: TRBV5-1; CDR3aa: CASSSHLNTEAFF; CDR3nt: TGCGCCAGCAGCTCCCACTTGAACACTGAAGCTTTCTTT
d_gene: .; j_gene: TRBJ2-5; abundance: .; v_gene: TRBV9; CDR3aa: CASSGRRSPDQETQYF; CDR3nt: TGTGCCAGCAGCGGTAGAAGGTCGCCAGATCAAGAGACCCAGTACTTC
d_gene: .; j_gene: TRBJ1-2; abundance: .; v_gene: TRBV3-1; CDR3aa: CASSQVADRGYTF; CDR3nt: TGTGCCAGCAGCCAAGTAGCCGACAGGGGCTACACCTTC
d_gene: TRBD2; j_gene: TRBJ2-7; abundance: few; v_gene: TRBV20-1; CDR3aa: CSARASGGPFSYEQYF; CDR3nt: TGCAGTGCTAGAGCTAGCGGGGGGCCATTTTCCTACGAGCAGTACTTC
d_gene: .; j_gene: TRBJ1-1; abundance: once; v_gene: TRBV3-1; CDR3aa: CASTLFRKDTEAFF; CDR3nt: TGTGCCAGCACCTTATTTCGGAAGGACACTGAAGCTTTCTTT
d_gene: .; j_gene: TRBJ2-7; abundance: .; v_gene: TRBV12-3/TRBV12-4; CDR3aa: CASSLWDASYEQYF; CDR3nt: TGTGCCAGCAGTTTGTGGGACGCATCCTACGAGCAGTACTTC
d_gene: .; j_gene: TRBJ2-1; abundance: few; v_gene: TRBV2; CDR3aa: CASSGDGSYNEQFF; CDR3nt: TGTGCCAGCAGTGGCGACGGCAGTTACAATGAGCAGTTCTTC
d_gene: .; j_gene: TRBJ2-5; abundance: few; v_gene: TRBV28; CDR3aa: CASRPGLQETQYF; CDR3nt: TGTGCCAGCCGCCCGGGACTGCAAGAGACCCAGTACTTC
d_gene: .; j_gene: TRBJ2-1; abundance: .; v_gene: TRBV12-3/TRBV12-4; CDR3aa: CASSSSNRAINEQFF; CDR3nt: TGTGCCAGCAGTTCCTCGAACAGGGCGATCAATGAGCAGTTCTTC
d_gene: .; j_gene: TRBJ1-4; abundance: few; v_gene: TRBV9; CDR3aa: CASSVDGVANEKLFF; CDR3nt: TGTGCCAGCAGCGTAGATGGGGTGGCTAATGAAAAACTGTTTTTT
d_gene: TRBD2; j_gene: TRBJ2-1; abundance: few; v_gene: TRBV14; CDR3aa: CASSARLAGGSRSYNEQFF; CDR3nt: TGTGCCAGCAGCGCTCGACTAGCGGGGGGTTCACGCTCCTACAATGAGCAGTTCTTC
d_gene: .; j_gene: TRBJ2-3; abundance: few; v_gene: TRBV30; CDR3aa: CAWSVGDPSFSQYF; CDR3nt: TGTGCCTGGAGTGTCGGGGACCCTTCGTTCTCGCAGTATTTT
d_gene: .; j_gene: TRBJ2-7; abundance: many; v_gene: TRBV11-3; CDR3aa: CASSLDRSEQYF; CDR3nt: TGTGCCAGCAGCTTAGACCGGAGCGAGCAGTACTTC
d_gene: TRBD2; j_gene: TRBJ2-2; abundance: few; v_gene: TRBV4-1; CDR3aa: CASSQGRGGRDGELFF; CDR3nt: TGCGCCAGCAGCCAAGGACGGGGGGGCCGTGACGGGGAGCTGTTTTTT
d_gene: .; j_gene: TRBJ2-1; abundance: .; v_gene: TRBV5-1; CDR3aa: CASSPEGLTNEQFF; CDR3nt: TGCGCCAGCAGCCCGGAGGGACTTACTAATGAGCAGTTCTTC
d_gene: .; j_gene: TRBJ2-7; abundance: few; v_gene: TRBV7-9; CDR3aa: CASSLQGSRGEQYF; CDR3nt: TGTGCCAGCAGCTTACAGGGTTCTCGGGGGGAGCAGTACTTC
d_gene: .; j_gene: TRBJ2-5; abundance: .; v_gene: TRBV7-8; CDR3aa: CASSWMAVQETQYF; CDR3nt: TGTGCCAGCAGCTGGATGGCAGTGCAAGAGACCCAGTACTTC
d_gene: TRBD1; j_gene: TRBJ1-2; abundance: .; v_gene: TRBV12-3/TRBV12-4; CDR3aa: CASSTGTGGNYGYTF; CDR3nt: TGTGCCAGCAGTACCGGGACAGGGGGAAACTATGGCTACACCTTC
d_gene: .; j_gene: TRBJ2-3; abundance: few; v_gene: TRBV6-4; CDR3aa: CASSDTLVADTQYF; CDR3nt: TGTGCCAGCAGTGACACCCTGGTTGCAGATACGCAGTATTTT
d_gene: TRBD1; j_gene: TRBJ1-2; abundance: many; v_gene: TRBV27; CDR3aa: CASSNLLQGLGYGYTF; CDR3nt: TGTGCCAGCAGCAATCTCTTACAGGGGTTGGGCTATGGCTACACCTTC
d_gene: TRBD2; j_gene: TRBJ2-3; abundance: few; v_gene: TRBV3-1; CDR3aa: CASSQDRPSGGTDTQYF; CDR3nt: TGTGCCAGCAGCCAAGATCGCCCTAGCGGGGGCACAGATACGCAGTATTTT
d_gene: .; j_gene: TRBJ1-2; abundance: .; v_gene: TRBV4-1; CDR3aa: CASSQGQGLMRGYTF; CDR3nt: TGCGCCAGCAGCCAAGGGCAGGGGTTAATGCGTGGCTACACCTTC
d_gene: .; j_gene: TRBJ2-7; abundance: .; v_gene: TRBV29-1; CDR3aa: CSVERGPNEQYF; CDR3nt: TGCAGCGTTGAACGGGGACCCAACGAGCAGTACTTC
d_gene: .; j_gene: TRBJ2-1; abundance: many; v_gene: TRBV10-1; CDR3aa: CASSETGGRNNEQFF; CDR3nt: TGCGCCAGCAGTGAAACAGGAGGGCGGAACAATGAGCAGTTCTTC
d_gene: TRBD2; j_gene: TRBJ2-3; abundance: .; v_gene: TRBV6-6; CDR3aa: CASSYGGGKGTDTQYF; CDR3nt: TGTGCCAGCAGTTACGGCGGGGGTAAGGGCACAGATACGCAGTATTTT
d_gene: .; j_gene: TRBJ1-1; abundance: few; v_gene: TRBV7-2; CDR3aa: CASSLEGTDVTEAFF; CDR3nt: TGTGCCAGCAGCTTAGAGGGGACGGACGTCACTGAAGCTTTCTTT
d_gene: .; j_gene: TRBJ2-4; abundance: .; v_gene: TRBV6-1; CDR3aa: CASSERRDNLRGIQYF; CDR3nt: TGTGCCAGCAGTGAAAGAAGGGACAATCTGAGGGGCATTCAGTACTTC
d_gene: .; j_gene: TRBJ2-5; abundance: .; v_gene: TRBV11-2; CDR3aa: CASSQTVAQETQYF; CDR3nt: TGTGCCAGCAGCCAAACAGTGGCACAAGAGACCCAGTACTTC
d_gene: .; j_gene: TRBJ1-5; abundance: few; v_gene: TRBV5-5; CDR3aa: CASSFRGFSNQPQHF; CDR3nt: TGTGCCAGCAGCTTCAGGGGTTTTAGCAATCAGCCCCAGCATTTT
d_gene: .; j_gene: TRBJ2-7; abundance: few; v_gene: TRBV9; CDR3aa: CASSVDQGPYEQYF; CDR3nt: TGTGCCAGCAGCGTAGATCAGGGGCCCTACGAGCAGTACTTC
d_gene: TRBD2; j_gene: TRBJ2-3; abundance: .; v_gene: TRBV5-1; CDR3aa: CVSSPFQRGGTDTQYF; CDR3nt: TGCGTCAGCAGCCCATTCCAGCGGGGGGGCACAGATACGCAGTATTTT
d_gene: .; j_gene: TRBJ2-2; abundance: .; v_gene: TRBV7-3; CDR3aa: CASSRTWATGELFF; CDR3nt: TGTGCCAGCAGCCGAACTTGGGCAACAGGGGAGCTGTTTTTT
d_gene: .; j_gene: TRBJ2-3; abundance: few; v_gene: TRBV29-1; CDR3aa: CSVGEGTDTQYF; CDR3nt: TGCAGCGTTGGGGAGGGCACAGATACGCAGTATTTT
d_gene: .; j_gene: TRBJ2-5; abundance: few; v_gene: TRBV10-3; CDR3aa: CAIAGQQETQYF; CDR3nt: TGTGCCATCGCGGGACAGCAAGAGACCCAGTACTTC
d_gene: TRBD2; j_gene: TRBJ2-1; abundance: .; v_gene: TRBV5-6; CDR3aa: CASSLSGGLRNEQFF; CDR3nt: TGTGCCAGCAGCTTAAGCGGGGGGCTCCGGAATGAGCAGTTCTTC
d_gene: .; j_gene: TRBJ2-5; abundance: few; v_gene: TRBV7-9; CDR3aa: CASSWRGQETQYF; CDR3nt: TGTGCCAGCAGCTGGAGGGGGCAAGAGACCCAGTACTTC
d_gene: TRBD1; j_gene: TRBJ2-3; abundance: .; v_gene: TRBV24-1; CDR3aa: CATSEQGNTQYF; CDR3nt: TGTGCCACCAGTGAACAGGGGAATACGCAGTATTTT
d_gene: TRBD1; j_gene: TRBJ1-1; abundance: few; v_gene: TRBV12-3/TRBV12-4; CDR3aa: CASSFDRGPIF; CDR3nt: TGTGCCAGCAGTTTCGACAGGGGGCCCATCTTT
d_gene: .; j_gene: TRBJ2-7; abundance: .; v_gene: TRBV30; CDR3aa: CAWSPGGEYEQYF; CDR3nt: TGTGCCTGGAGCCCCGGGGGCGAGTACGAGCAGTACTTC
d_gene: .; j_gene: TRBJ2-1; abundance: few; v_gene: TRBV6-2/TRBV6-3; CDR3aa: CASSYPPNEQFF; CDR3nt: TGTGCCAGCAGTTACCCCCCCAATGAGCAGTTCTTC
d_gene: .; j_gene: TRBJ1-6; abundance: .; v_gene: TRBV20-1; CDR3aa: CSARIQGPDSPLHF; CDR3nt: TGCAGTGCTAGAATCCAGGGGCCCGACTCACCCCTCCACTTT
d_gene: TRBD2; j_gene: TRBJ2-5; abundance: .; v_gene: TRBV20-1; CDR3aa: CSAETSGEETQYF; CDR3nt: TGCAGTGCCGAGACTAGCGGGGAAGAGACCCAGTACTTC
d_gene: .; j_gene: TRBJ1-5; abundance: many; v_gene: TRBV18; CDR3aa: CASSPPTWQGENQPQHF; CDR3nt: TGTGCCAGCTCACCTCCGACTTGGCAGGGTGAGAATCAGCCCCAGCATTTT
d_gene: .; j_gene: TRBJ2-5; abundance: .; v_gene: TRBV20-1; CDR3aa: CSASDAVQETQYF; CDR3nt: TGCAGTGCTAGTGATGCGGTACAAGAGACCCAGTACTTC
d_gene: .; j_gene: TRBJ1-1; abundance: .; v_gene: TRBV27; CDR3aa: CASSSEYHTEAFF; CDR3nt: TGTGCCAGCAGCTCCGAATACCACACTGAAGCTTTCTTT
d_gene: TRBD1; j_gene: TRBJ2-7; abundance: many; v_gene: TRBV28; CDR3aa: CASSLVGDRGREQYF; CDR3nt: TGTGCCAGCAGTTTAGTGGGGGACAGGGGCCGCGAGCAGTACTTC